Listed below are T cell receptor beta chains from one sample, sequenced in a study of Ad26.COV2.S vaccination and SARS-CoV-2 variants. Generated by immunoSEQ multiplex PCR, the TCRdb table keeps only in-frame clones and is missing some. This table holds some 340,000 clones, over 80% found once. Sequenced here: peripheral blood, sampled in a trial of Ad26.COV2.S vaccine versus placebo. Receptor source: a person between 18 and 60 years old who received the Ad26.COV2.S COVID-19 vaccine or a placebo. The CDR3 runs from the conserved cysteine through the conserved F or W. A D gene is named only where the DNA matches it firmly. A row's size may be missing; if present it is once, few, many or a size class.

v_call,j_call,clone_size,d_call,cdr3_nt,cdr3_aa
TRBV9,TRBJ2-7,.,.,TGTGCCAGCAGCCCTGGGACGACCTACGAGCAGTACTTC,CASSPGTTYEQYF
TRBV11-3,TRBJ2-7,.,.,TGTGCCAGCAGCCTAGGGGTGGGATCCTACGAGCAGTACTTC,CASSLGVGSYEQYF
TRBV6-6,TRBJ2-7,.,TRBD2,TGTGCCAGCGAACCAGGGAGGGTTAATTACGAGCAGTACTTC,CASEPGRVNYEQYF
TRBV2,TRBJ1-4,.,.,TGTGCCAGCAGTGGCCAAACGCCCAGCGAAAAACTGTTTTTT,CASSGQTPSEKLFF
TRBV6-5,TRBJ2-7,.,TRBD1,TGTGCCAGCAGTTTACAGGGGGCGGGTCGCGAGCAGTACTTC,CASSLQGAGREQYF
TRBV28,TRBJ2-6,.,.,TGTGCCAGTCAGGAGGTGGGAGGGGCCAACGTCCTGACTTTC,CASQEVGGANVLTF
TRBV5-1,TRBJ1-5,once,.,TGCGCCAGCAGCTTGGACAGCCCCAATCAGCCCCAGCATTTT,CASSLDSPNQPQHF
TRBV24-1,TRBJ2-3,.,TRBD1,TGTGCCACCAGCCATTTAGGGACAGGCAGCACAGATACGCAGTATTTT,CATSHLGTGSTDTQYF
TRBV21-1,TRBJ2-5,.,.,TGTGCCAGCAAGACTAGCGGAGAAGAGACCCAGTACTTC,CASKTSGEETQYF
TRBV19,TRBJ2-7,.,.,TGTGCCAGTAGTAAGTCCCAACGGGACGAGCAGTACTTC,CASSKSQRDEQYF
TRBV2,TRBJ2-3,.,.,TGTGCCAGCAGTGAACGAGGTAGCACAGATACGCAGTATTTT,CASSERGSTDTQYF
TRBV5-1,TRBJ1-1,.,.,TGCGCCAGCAGCTTGGAAGAGGGGGAAGCTTTCTTT,CASSLEEGEAFF
TRBV19,TRBJ2-2,.,.,TGTGCCAGTAGTCCGACAGGCATCGGGGAGCTGTTTTTT,CASSPTGIGELFF
TRBV28,TRBJ2-7,.,.,TGTGCCACCCGGGGGCAGGACTACGAGCAGTACTTC,CATRGQDYEQYF
TRBV19,TRBJ1-6,.,TRBD1,TGTGCCAGTAGTCCGTCGACAGGGCGAAATTCACCCCTCCACTTT,CASSPSTGRNSPLHF
TRBV11-2,TRBJ2-2,.,.,TGTGCCAGCAGCTTAGTAGGGTCCGGGGAGCTGTTTTTT,CASSLVGSGELFF
TRBV29-1,TRBJ2-3,few,TRBD2,TGCAGCGTTGTTCTAGCGGGGACCACAGATACGCAGTATTTT,CSVVLAGTTDTQYF
TRBV3-1/TRBV3-2,TRBJ1-1,once,TRBD1,TGTGCCAGCAGCTACCGGGACAGTCAGAATGAAGCTTTCTTT,CASSYRDSQNEAFF
TRBV5-1,TRBJ2-2,few,.,TGCGCCAGCAGCTTTGGGGGAAGGACCGGGGAGCTGTTTTTT,CASSFGGRTGELFF
TRBV11-2,TRBJ1-4,.,.,TGTGCCAGCAGCCTCAATAACCTGAGGGAACATGAAAAACTGTTTTTT,CASSLNNLREHEKLFF
TRBV19,TRBJ1-5,.,.,TGTGCCAGTAGTTCCCGGGAATACAATCAGCCCCAGCATTTT,CASSSREYNQPQHF
TRBV6-4,TRBJ2-6,.,TRBD1,TGTGCCAGCAGTGTGGCAGGGGGAAGTGGGGCCAACGTCCTGACTTTC,CASSVAGGSGANVLTF
TRBV10-1,TRBJ1-2,.,TRBD1,TGCGCCAGCATCAAACCGGGACAGGGCTTTTATGGCTACACCTTC,CASIKPGQGFYGYTF
TRBV7-9,TRBJ1-1,once,.,TGTGCCAGCAGCCACGTCGACGGGGGAGGGAACACTGAAGCTTTCTTT,CASSHVDGGGNTEAFF
TRBV5-1,TRBJ1-6,.,.,TGCGCCAGCAGCTTGGACTATAATTCACCCCTCCACTTT,CASSLDYNSPLHF
TRBV7-3,TRBJ2-6,.,.,TGTGCCAGCAGCCAATCCTCTGGGGCCAACGTCCTGACTTTC,CASSQSSGANVLTF
TRBV25-1,TRBJ2-6,.,.,TGTGCCAGCAGTGAATACTTTGGGGAATTCTCTGGGGCCAACGTCCTGACTTTC,CASSEYFGEFSGANVLTF
TRBV6-6,TRBJ1-2,once,.,TGTGCCAGCACTCGGGGGCAAGATGGCTACACCTTC,CASTRGQDGYTF
TRBV27,TRBJ2-1,.,TRBD1,TGTGCCAGCAGTTTATCGGCAAGGGGGCAGGGCCATGAGCAGTTCTTC,CASSLSARGQGHEQFF
TRBV5-4,TRBJ1-2,few,TRBD1,TGTGCCAGCAGCTTGGCGACAGGGAACTATGGCTACACCTTC,CASSLATGNYGYTF
TRBV6-6,TRBJ1-5,.,.,TGTGCCAGCAGCTATAGGACACTTCGATCGAGCCAGCCCCAGCATTTT,CASSYRTLRSSQPQHF
TRBV4-1,TRBJ1-1,.,.,TGCGCCAGCAGCCAAATGCTACGGAACACTGAAGCTTTCTTT,CASSQMLRNTEAFF
TRBV30,TRBJ1-2,.,.,TGTGCCTGGAGTGCTCGAAGTAACTATGGCTACACCTTC,CAWSARSNYGYTF
TRBV28,TRBJ2-7,.,.,TGTGCCAGCAGCCCGGGGAGCTCCTACGAGCAGTACTTC,CASSPGSSYEQYF
TRBV15,TRBJ2-5,.,.,TGTGCCACCAGCAGAGATCGAAGTCTCGACGGGGGGACCCAGTACTTC,CATSRDRSLDGGTQYF
TRBV11-2,TRBJ2-7,.,.,TGTGCCAGCAGCCTACAGGGTACCTCCTACGAGCAGTACTTC,CASSLQGTSYEQYF
TRBV10-3,TRBJ1-5,.,TRBD1,TGTGCCATCAGTGAGACCCTAACAGGGGAGGGTCAGCCCCAGCATTTT,CAISETLTGEGQPQHF
TRBV19,TRBJ1-2,once,.,TGTGCCAGTAGTATAGGGCAGGGCAAGAGCTACACCTTC,CASSIGQGKSYTF
TRBV18,TRBJ2-7,.,TRBD1,TGTGCCAGCTCACCTCGGACAGGTGGGGCCGAGCAGTACTTC,CASSPRTGGAEQYF
TRBV27,TRBJ2-5,.,TRBD2,TGTGCCAGCAGCCGGGGGACTAGCGGGGGGTATGAGACCCAGTACTTC,CASSRGTSGGYETQYF
TRBV11-2,TRBJ1-3,.,.,TGTGCCAGCAGCTTATACAACACCCTGTCCAACACCATATATTTT,CASSLYNTLSNTIYF
TRBV12-5,TRBJ2-3,.,.,TGTGCTAGTGGTCCCTCAGGCACAGATACGCAGTATTTT,CASGPSGTDTQYF
TRBV5-1,TRBJ2-3,once,TRBD1,TGCGCCAGCAGCTTGGGGGACAGGGTACGAACTAGCACAGATACGCAGTATTTT,CASSLGDRVRTSTDTQYF
TRBV10-1,TRBJ2-7,.,TRBD2,TGCGCCAGCAGCCTACTAGCGGGGTCCTACGAGCAGTACTTC,CASSLLAGSYEQYF
TRBV6-4,TRBJ1-4,.,.,TGTGCCAGCAGTGAAAGAGCCTGGATAGAAAAACTGTTTTTT,CASSERAWIEKLFF
TRBV5-6,TRBJ1-5,.,.,TGTGCCAGACCAGGGGACTCGATAACATATAGCAATCAGCCCCAGCATTTT,CARPGDSITYSNQPQHF